Listed below are T cell receptor beta chains from one sample, sequenced in a study of blood T cell repertoires in COVID-19. Profiled with immunoSEQ multiplex PCR; TCRdb holds only in-frame clones, not every one. The data contain about 440,000 clones, approximately 90% of them singletons. Sequencing was performed on peripheral blood. The receptors here all came from a woman aged 25 to 39 with acute or convalescent COVID-19. Each CDR3 is given with its conserved first and last residue. Each record gives: V gene, clone size, D gene, J gene, CDR3 protein, CDR3 DNA. D genes are given only for firm matches. A clone size is listed for some rows: how often the clone was seen (once, few, many), or a class if it is expanded.

>TRBV24-1|-|-|TRBJ2-5
CATSDSTGIQETQYF
TGTGCCACCAGTGATTCTACAGGGATCCAAGAGACCCAGTACTTC
>TRBV2|-|-|TRBJ2-6
CASSVSWASSGANVLTF
TGTGCCAGCAGTGTGTCGTGGGCCAGCTCTGGGGCCAACGTCCTGACTTTC
>TRBV5-1|-|-|TRBJ2-1
CASFYGGRYNEQFF
TGCGCCAGCTTTTACGGGGGGCGGTACAATGAGCAGTTCTTC
>TRBV24-1|-|TRBD1|TRBJ1-1
CATRGQVSTEAFF
TGTGCCACCAGGGGACAGGTAAGCACTGAAGCTTTCTTT
>TRBV10-3|-|-|TRBJ2-1
CAISESQGAREQFF
TGTGCCATCAGTGAGAGTCAAGGGGCTCGGGAGCAGTTCTTC
>TRBV20-1|-|-|TRBJ2-7
CSATQGSEQYF
TGCAGTGCTACACAGGGTAGCGAGCAGTACTTC
>TRBV11-2|-|-|TRBJ2-5
CASSLIPYQETQYF
TGTGCCAGCAGCTTAATCCCCTACCAAGAGACCCAGTACTTC
>TRBV11-2|-|-|TRBJ2-5
CASSPISGGRETQYF
TGTGCCAGCAGCCCAATTTCGGGGGGCAGAGAGACCCAGTACTTC
>TRBV6-5|-|-|TRBJ2-2
CASSRRLGATGELFF
TGTGCCAGCAGCAGAAGATTGGGGGCCACCGGGGAGCTGTTTTTT
>TRBV5-1|-|-|TRBJ1-4
CASSPGSLKGEKLFF
TGCGCCAGCAGCCCGGGATCTCTGAAGGGCGAAAAACTGTTTTTT
>TRBV18|-|-|TRBJ1-3
CASSPPTGLENTIYF
TGTGCCAGCTCACCCCCTACAGGGTTGGAAAACACCATATATTTT
>TRBV4-2|-|TRBD2|TRBJ2-3
CASSQIAGVRTDTQYF
TGTGCCAGCAGCCAAATAGCGGGGGTCCGCACAGATACGCAGTATTTT
>TRBV10-3|-|TRBD2|TRBJ2-7
CAISQLASGGAYEQYF
TGTGCCATCTCCCAACTAGCTAGCGGGGGGGCCTACGAGCAGTACTTC
>TRBV7-3|-|-|TRBJ1-2
CASSFDPGLGYGYTF
TGTGCCAGCAGCTTCGACCCAGGGTTGGGCTATGGCTACACCTTC
>TRBV18|-|TRBD2|TRBJ2-3
CASSPERGVTDTQYF
TGTGCCAGCTCACCTGAGCGGGGGGTCACAGATACGCAGTATTTT
>TRBV5-1|-|-|TRBJ1-1
CASSRNGGDTEAFF
TGCGCCAGCAGCCGTAACGGGGGGGACACTGAAGCTTTCTTT
>TRBV7-4|-|TRBD2|TRBJ2-3
CASSTRLAPGTDTQYF
TGTGCCAGCAGCACAAGACTAGCCCCCGGAACAGATACGCAGTATTTT
>TRBV7-8|-|-|TRBJ1-3
CASSLGSSSGNTIYF
TGTGCCAGCAGCTTAGGGAGCAGCTCTGGAAACACCATATATTTT
>TRBV5-6|-|TRBD1|TRBJ2-7
CASSSRDRTLQYF
TGTGCCAGCAGCTCACGGGACAGGACCCTGCAGTACTTC
>TRBV28|-|-|TRBJ2-4
CATTSGTEGKNIQYF
TGTGCCACCACCTCTGGGACGGAGGGGAAAAACATTCAGTACTTC
>TRBV7-2|-|TRBD1|TRBJ2-5
CASSLGQGRRETQYF
TGTGCCAGCAGCTTGGGACAGGGTCGGCGTGAGACCCAGTACTTC
>TRBV21-1|once|-|TRBJ2-3
CASSKVGTGGGTDTQYF
TGTGCCAGCAGCAAAGTCGGGACAGGGGGGGGCACAGATACGCAGTATTTT
>TRBV5-1|-|-|TRBJ1-1
CASSPEPRSESFGVNTEAFF
TGCGCCAGCAGCCCCGAACCAAGATCAGAGTCCTTCGGAGTGAACACTGAAGCTTTCTTT
>TRBV30|-|-|TRBJ1-6
CAWSAGQGGRNSPLHF
TGTGCCTGGAGTGCGGGGCAGGGAGGGCGTAATTCACCCCTCCACTTT
>TRBV19|-|-|TRBJ2-2
CASRPRRDSTGELFF
TGTGCCAGTAGACCTCGGCGGGACTCAACCGGGGAGCTGTTTTTT
>TRBV29-1|-|-|TRBJ2-7
CSVSLVLADEQYF
TGCAGCGTTAGTCTCGTCCTTGCAGACGAGCAGTACTTC
>TRBV27|-|TRBD1|TRBJ1-2
CASSRQGPNYGYTF
TGTGCCAGCAGTCGACAGGGACCCAACTATGGCTACACCTTC
>TRBV5-1|-|-|TRBJ2-7
CASSLLVGYEQYF
TGCGCCAGCAGCTTGCTGGTCGGCTACGAGCAGTACTTC
>TRBV18|-|TRBD2|TRBJ2-1
CASSAGTSGFNEQFF
TGTGCCAGCTCAGCCGGGACTAGCGGTTTCAATGAGCAGTTCTTC
>TRBV29-1|-|-|TRBJ2-1
CSGRLGNEQFF
TGCAGCGGCAGACTTGGCAATGAGCAGTTCTTC
>TRBV7-2|-|-|TRBJ2-5
CASSSQPHYTGETQYF
TGTGCCAGCAGCTCACAACCGCACTACACAGGGGAGACCCAGTACTTC
>TRBV24-1|-|-|TRBJ2-1
CATSDSTDNNEQFF
TGTGCCACCAGTGATTCGACAGATAACAATGAGCAGTTCTTC
>TRBV5-8|-|-|TRBJ2-1
CASSLVNLREQFF
TGTGCCAGCAGCTTGGTCAACCTCAGGGAGCAGTTCTTC
>TRBV19|-|-|TRBJ1-1
CASSTRQSSLNTEAFF
TGTGCCAGTAGTACGCGGCAGTCGAGCTTGAACACTGAAGCTTTCTTT
>TRBV19|-|-|TRBJ2-7
CASSMTLFYEQYF
TGTGCCAGTAGTATGACACTGTTCTACGAGCAGTACTTC
>TRBV12-3/TRBV12-4|-|TRBD2|TRBJ2-4
CASGVGLAGEQYF
TGTGCCAGCGGCGTTGGACTAGCGGGGGAGCAGTACTTC
>TRBV7-2|-|TRBD2|TRBJ2-2
CASSHARTSGGAGELFF
TGTGCCAGCAGCCACGCGAGGACTAGCGGGGGGGCCGGGGAGCTGTTTTTT